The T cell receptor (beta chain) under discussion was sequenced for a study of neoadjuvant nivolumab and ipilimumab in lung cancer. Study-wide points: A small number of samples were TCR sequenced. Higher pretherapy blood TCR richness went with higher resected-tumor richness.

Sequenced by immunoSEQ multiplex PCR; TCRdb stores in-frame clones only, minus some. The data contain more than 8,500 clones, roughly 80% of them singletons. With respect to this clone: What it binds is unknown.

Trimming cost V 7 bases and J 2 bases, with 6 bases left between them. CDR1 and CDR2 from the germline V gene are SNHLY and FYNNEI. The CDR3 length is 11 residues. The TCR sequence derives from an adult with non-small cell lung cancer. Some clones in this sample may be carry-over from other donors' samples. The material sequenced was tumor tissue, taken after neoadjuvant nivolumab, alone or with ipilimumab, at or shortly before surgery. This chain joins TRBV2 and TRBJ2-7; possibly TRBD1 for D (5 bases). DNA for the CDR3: TGTGCCAGCAAGACAGCCTACGAGCAGTACTTC. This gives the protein CASKTAYEQYF.